This entry features one T cell receptor beta chain sequence. What it recognizes is unknown. Selected positively for CCR7 and CD45RO-negative, naive CD8 cells excluded terminally differentiated effector memory CD45RA+ cells. Genomic DNA of each subset was evenly split across several immunoSEQ plates. TCRdb keeps only in-frame clones here, not all; method: immunoSEQ multiplex PCR. The table has some 2,100,000 clones, 90% to 95% seen once. These data are taken from a study of shared clonotypes between healthy human individuals. Germline V CDR1 and CDR2: SGDLS, YYNGEE. With 0 bases removed from V and 2 bases from J, the gap between germline ends came to 12 bases. The CDR3 is made up of 16 amino acids. General study points: Researchers sampled only blood; tissue repertoires likely differ.

The sequenced material came from naive CD8+ T cells from PBMCs. The source is a man aged 18 to 29 in good health. Some clones in this sample may be carry-over from other donors' samples. The chain is built from TRBV9 and TRBJ2-1; tentatively, D is TRBD2 (6 bases). The CDR3 spells CASSVVGGAPYNEQFF. The CDR3 region has the DNA TGTGCCAGCAGCGTAGTCGGCGGGGCCCCCTACAATGAGCAGTTCTTC.